This note documents a single T cell receptor (beta chain) sequence. Its cognate antigen is unknown. These data originate in a study of T cell responses to AZD1222 COVID-19 vaccine. V shed 4 bases and J shed 7 bases, with 11 bases lying between them. Germline V gene sequence: CDR1 SGHNT, CDR2 YYREEE (reference sequence). The CDR3 is 12 residues long. Profiling relied on immunoSEQ multiplex PCR, and the TCRdb table lists in-frame clones only, not all of them. The sample includes around 190,000 clones, 88% of them seen just once. General observations from the study: Vaccine-associated CD4 TCRs spanned spike, dominant at 160-218 and 743-854. Most donors were white British, females outnumbered males, and clonal diversity was possibly underestimated. The study sampled repertoires only after the peak T cell response.

Here the sequenced sample was peripheral blood, taken 28 days after the second AZD1222 dose. The sequence was collected from an adult who received the AZD1222 COVID-19 vaccine. The chain couples TRBV5-4 to TRBJ1-1; D ambiguous. CDR3 sequence (DNA): TGTGCCAGCAGCCCTGACGGAGGTGAAGCTTTCTTT. It specifies CASSPDGGEAFF.